The T cell receptor beta chain described here comes from a study of shared clonotypes between healthy human individuals. Libraries were prepared by immunoSEQ multiplex PCR; TCRdb keeps only in-frame clonotypes and omits some of them. Among about 2.4 million clones listed, over 85% were seen once. This TCR came from a man aged 18 to 29 in good health. Sequencing used naive CD4+ T cells sorted from blood. As to subset: CD45RA+ positively selected.

CDR3 residues: CARMDAWYGYTF. CDR3 DNA: TGTGCCAGAATGGACGCTTGGTATGGCTACACCTTC. This chain joins TRBV6-1 and TRBJ1-2; D is ambiguous. CDR3 length: 12 residues. From germline, CDR1 is MNHNS and CDR2 SASEGT. Trimming took off 9 bases at V and 5 bases at J, with 13 bases between the two ends.